This T cell receptor beta chain was observed in a study of cytomegalovirus exposure and HLA in healthy donors. Every donor was a healthy person donating bone marrow. The CDR3 spans 15 residues. The J segment lost 9 bases and the V segment lost 6 bases, leaving 12 bases of the junction unmatched. Germline V CDR1 and CDR2: MNHEY, SVGAGI. Details on this clone: What it binds is unknown.

Use of 60 Vbeta and 13 Jbeta primers characterized the PCR. Authors' processing steps: A follow-up analysis tallied around 80 million unique TCR beta chains, roughly 10 million shared. Only in-frame clones appear in the TCRdb table, and some are missing; sequencing was by immunoSEQ multiplex PCR. Clone size and the V and J calls come from that table; the DNA yielded D and trimming. The sample has approximately 140,000 clones; 60% to 80% are singletons. The study, taken as a whole, reports: Analysis was carried out at a later point, and it linked a missense DCLRE1C variant to TCR beta V- and J-gene trimming.

This sequence was found in a woman aged 55 to 70 in good health and CMV-seronegative. The specimen was PBMCs. The chain is built from TRBV6-5 and TRBJ2-5; TRBD2 matches at 11 bases. The CDR3 loop is CASRRTSGGIEAQYF. The CDR3 coding sequence is TGTGCCAGCAGAAGAACTAGCGGGGGCATCGAGGCCCAGTACTTC.